This TCR beta chain was observed in a study of blood T cell repertoires in COVID-19. As for the study in general: Italy, Spain and the United States were the sources of the convalescent and acute COVID-19 samples. PBMCs, B-cell-depleted T cells, or T cells provided the cDNA or gDNA that made up the material.

CDR1 and CDR2 from the germline V gene are SGHAT and FQNNGV. The CDR3 covers 15 residues. V trimming: 1 base; J trimming: 1 base; junction bases outside the gene matches: 3. Authors' processing steps: Estimated nucleated cell counts came from reference gene primer amplification. The assay was immunoSEQ multiplex PCR, and TCRdb's table has in-frame clones only and misses some. The V and J calls and the clone size are those of that table, but D and trimming were determined from the DNA. The profile shows 100,000 or so clones, roughly 81% of them singletons. The source material was peripheral blood. J is TRBJ2-7 and V is TRBV11-2; the match to TRBD2 covers 8 bases. This TCR derives from a woman in her seventies with acute or convalescent COVID-19. CDR3 loop: CASSLGLAGSYEQYF. In DNA form, the CDR3 reads TGTGCCAGCAGCTTAGGGCTAGCGGGTTCCTACGAGCAGTACTTC.